This T cell receptor beta chain came from a study of blood T cell repertoires in COVID-19. Seattle patients were enrolled while actively infected and followed longitudinally. In the original analysis: Using reference gene primer amplification, nucleated cell counts were estimated. TCRdb's copy holds only in-frame clones and misses some; the assay was immunoSEQ multiplex PCR. The D gene and trimming were derived from the DNA, and the V and J assignments and clone size from that table. Of over 150,000 clones listed, approximately 87% were seen once; the top ten hold around an eighth. V was shortened by 5 bases and J by 0 bases, with 10 bases between the two germline ends. The germline V gene encodes CDR1 KGHDR and CDR2 SFDVKD. There are 14 residues in the CDR3.

Sequencing was carried out using peripheral blood. This clonotype was sampled from a woman aged 70 to 79 with COVID-19, enrolled during active disease. The V call is TRBV24-1, the J call TRBJ2-7, with D possibly matching TRBD1 (5 bases). This CDR3 is CATSGDSASYEQYF. The DNA of the CDR3 is TGTGCCACCAGTGGTGACAGCGCCTCCTACGAGCAGTACTTC.